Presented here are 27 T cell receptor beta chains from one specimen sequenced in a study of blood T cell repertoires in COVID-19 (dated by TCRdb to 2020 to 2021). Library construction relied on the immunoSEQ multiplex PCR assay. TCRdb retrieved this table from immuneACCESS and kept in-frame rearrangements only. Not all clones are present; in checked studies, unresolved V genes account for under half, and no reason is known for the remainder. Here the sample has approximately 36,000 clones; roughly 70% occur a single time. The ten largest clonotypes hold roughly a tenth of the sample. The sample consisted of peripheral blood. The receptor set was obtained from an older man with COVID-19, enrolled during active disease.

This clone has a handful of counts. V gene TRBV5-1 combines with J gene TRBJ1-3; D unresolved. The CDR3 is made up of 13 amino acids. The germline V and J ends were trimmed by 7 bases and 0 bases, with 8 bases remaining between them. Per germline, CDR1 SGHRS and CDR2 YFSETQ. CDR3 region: CASQRDSGNTIYF. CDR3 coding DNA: TGCGCCAGCCAGAGGGACTCTGGAAACACCATATATTTT.

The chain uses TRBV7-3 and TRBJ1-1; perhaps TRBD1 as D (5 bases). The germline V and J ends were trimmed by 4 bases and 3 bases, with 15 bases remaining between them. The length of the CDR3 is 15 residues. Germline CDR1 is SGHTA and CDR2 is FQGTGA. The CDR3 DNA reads TGTGCCAGCAGCTCTCCTACAGGACGTTACACTGAAGCTTTCTTT. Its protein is CASSSPTGRYTEAFF.

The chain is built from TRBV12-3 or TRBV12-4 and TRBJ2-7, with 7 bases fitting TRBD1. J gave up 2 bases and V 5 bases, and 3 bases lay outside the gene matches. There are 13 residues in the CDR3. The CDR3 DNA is TGTGCCAGCAGTCGTCAGGGGGCCTACGAGCAGTACTTC. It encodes CASSRQGAYEQYF.

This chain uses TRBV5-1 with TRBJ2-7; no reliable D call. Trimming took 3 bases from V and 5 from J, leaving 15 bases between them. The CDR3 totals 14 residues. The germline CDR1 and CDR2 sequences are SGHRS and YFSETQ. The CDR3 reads CASSSQQMSNEQYF. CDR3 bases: TGCGCCAGCAGCTCACAACAGATGAGCAACGAGCAGTACTTC.

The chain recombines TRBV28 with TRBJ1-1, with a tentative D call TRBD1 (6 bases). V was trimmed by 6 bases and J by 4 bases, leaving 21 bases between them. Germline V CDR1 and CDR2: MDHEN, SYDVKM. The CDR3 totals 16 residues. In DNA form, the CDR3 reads TGTGCCAGCAGGTTGGCAGGGGCCGCAATATTCACTGAAGCTTTCTTT. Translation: CASRLAGAAIFTEAFF.

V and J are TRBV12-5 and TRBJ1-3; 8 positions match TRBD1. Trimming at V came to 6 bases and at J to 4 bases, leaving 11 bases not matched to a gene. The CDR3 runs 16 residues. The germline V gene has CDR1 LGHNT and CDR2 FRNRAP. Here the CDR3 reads CASGFAFRGRGNTIYF. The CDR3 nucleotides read TGTGCTAGTGGCTTCGCCTTCAGGGGGCGCGGAAACACCATATATTTT. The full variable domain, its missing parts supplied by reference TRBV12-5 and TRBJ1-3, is DARVTQTPRHKVTEMGQEVTMRCQPILGHNTVFWYRQTMMQGLELLAYFRNRAPLDDSGMPKDRFSAEMPDATLATLKIQPSEPRDSAVYFCASGFAFRGRGNTIYFGEGSWLTVV.

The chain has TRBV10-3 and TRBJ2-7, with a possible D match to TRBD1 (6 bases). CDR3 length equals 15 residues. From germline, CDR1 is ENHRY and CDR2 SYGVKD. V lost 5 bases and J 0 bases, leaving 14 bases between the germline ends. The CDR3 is CAISSRDTSSYEQYF. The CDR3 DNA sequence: TGTGCCATCAGTAGCCGGGACACTAGCTCCTACGAGCAGTACTTC.

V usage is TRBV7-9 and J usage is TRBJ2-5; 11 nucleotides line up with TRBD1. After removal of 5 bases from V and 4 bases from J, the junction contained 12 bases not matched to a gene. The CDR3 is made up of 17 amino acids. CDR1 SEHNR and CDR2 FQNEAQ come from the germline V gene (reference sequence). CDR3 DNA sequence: TGTGCCAGCAGCCCAGGACAGGGGGCTAACGTCGGAGAGACCCAGTACTTC. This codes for CASSPGQGANVGETQYF. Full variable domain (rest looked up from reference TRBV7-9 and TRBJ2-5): DTGVSQNPRHKITKRGQNVTFRCDPISEHNRLYWYRQTLGQGPEFLTYFQNEAQLEKSRLLSDRFSAERPKGSFSTLEIQRTEQGDSAMYLCASSPGQGANVGETQYFGPGTRLLVL.

The CDR3 DNA follows: TGTGCCTGGAGCACCGGGACAGGAAGAGCGGGAAACACCATATATTTT. This gives the protein CAWSTGTGRAGNTIYF. The V gene is TRBV30, the J gene TRBJ1-3; 8 bases fit TRBD1. Per germline, CDR1 GTSNPN and CDR2 SVGIG (reference sequence). J gave up 4 bases and V 3 bases, and 11 bases lay outside the gene matches. This CDR3 is built from 16 residues.

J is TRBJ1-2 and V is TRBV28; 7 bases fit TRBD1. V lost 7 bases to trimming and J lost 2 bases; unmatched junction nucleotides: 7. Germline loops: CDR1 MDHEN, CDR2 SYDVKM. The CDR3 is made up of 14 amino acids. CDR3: CASKGTVTNYGYTF. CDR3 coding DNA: TGTGCCAGCAAAGGGACAGTGACGAACTATGGCTACACCTTC.

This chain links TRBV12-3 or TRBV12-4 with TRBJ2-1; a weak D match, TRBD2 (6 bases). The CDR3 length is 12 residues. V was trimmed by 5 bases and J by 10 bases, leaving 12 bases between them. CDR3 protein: CASSPGAGEQFF. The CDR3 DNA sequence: TGTGCCAGCAGTCCAGGCGCGGGGGAGCAGTTCTTC.

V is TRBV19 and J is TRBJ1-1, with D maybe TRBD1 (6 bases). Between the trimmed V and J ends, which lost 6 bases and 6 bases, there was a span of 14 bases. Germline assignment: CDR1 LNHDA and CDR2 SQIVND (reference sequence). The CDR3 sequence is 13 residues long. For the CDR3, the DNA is TGTGCCAGTAGCCCGGGACAACAGTCTGAAGCTTTCTTT. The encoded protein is CASSPGQQSEAFF.

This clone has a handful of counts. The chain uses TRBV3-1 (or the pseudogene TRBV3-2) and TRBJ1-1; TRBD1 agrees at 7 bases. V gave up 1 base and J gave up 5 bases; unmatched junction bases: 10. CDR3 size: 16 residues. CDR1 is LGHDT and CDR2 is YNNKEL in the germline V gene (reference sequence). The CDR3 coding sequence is TGTGCCAGCAGCCAAGCCCAAGGGGGCCTGTATACTGAAGCTTTCTTT. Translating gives CASSQAQGGLYTEAFF.

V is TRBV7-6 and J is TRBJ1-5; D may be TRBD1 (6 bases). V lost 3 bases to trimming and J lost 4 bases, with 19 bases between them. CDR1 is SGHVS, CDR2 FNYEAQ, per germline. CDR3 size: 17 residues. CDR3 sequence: CASSLLSAGTSNQPQHF. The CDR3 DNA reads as TGTGCCAGCAGCTTGCTGTCTGCCGGGACATCAAATCAGCCCCAGCATTTT.

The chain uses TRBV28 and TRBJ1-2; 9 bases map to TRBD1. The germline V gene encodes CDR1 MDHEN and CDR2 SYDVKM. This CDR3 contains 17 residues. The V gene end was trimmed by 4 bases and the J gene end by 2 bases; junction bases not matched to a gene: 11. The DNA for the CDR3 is TGTGCCAGCAGTTACGGGGTACAGGGGGCAACGAACTATGGCTACACCTTC. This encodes CASSYGVQGATNYGYTF.

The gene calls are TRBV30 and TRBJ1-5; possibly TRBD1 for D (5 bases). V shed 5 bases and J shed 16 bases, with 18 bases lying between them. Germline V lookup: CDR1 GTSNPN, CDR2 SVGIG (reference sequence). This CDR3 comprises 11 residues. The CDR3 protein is CAWSTGSGAHF. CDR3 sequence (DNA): TGTGCCTGGTCGACCGGGAGCGGGGCACATTTT.

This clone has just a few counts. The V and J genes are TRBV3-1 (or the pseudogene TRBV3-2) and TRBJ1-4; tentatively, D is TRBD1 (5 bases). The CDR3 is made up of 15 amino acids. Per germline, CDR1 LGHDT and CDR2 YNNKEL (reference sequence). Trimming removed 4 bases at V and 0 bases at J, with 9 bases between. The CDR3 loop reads CASSPPTATNEKLFF. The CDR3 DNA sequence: TGTGCCAGCAGCCCCCCGACAGCAACTAATGAAAAACTGTTTTTT.

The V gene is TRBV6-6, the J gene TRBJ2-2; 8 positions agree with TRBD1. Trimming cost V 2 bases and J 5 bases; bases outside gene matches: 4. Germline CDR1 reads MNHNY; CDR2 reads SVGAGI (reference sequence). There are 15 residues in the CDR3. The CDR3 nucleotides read TGTGCCAGCAGTTACAGATGGACAGGGACCGGGGAGCTGTTTTTT. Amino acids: CASSYRWTGTGELFF.

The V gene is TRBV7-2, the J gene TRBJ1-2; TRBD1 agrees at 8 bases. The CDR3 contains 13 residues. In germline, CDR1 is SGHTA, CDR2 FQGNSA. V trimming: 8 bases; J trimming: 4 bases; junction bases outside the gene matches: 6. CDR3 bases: TGTGCCAGCGGGGGACAGGACTTCTATGGCTACACCTTC. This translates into CASGGQDFYGYTF.

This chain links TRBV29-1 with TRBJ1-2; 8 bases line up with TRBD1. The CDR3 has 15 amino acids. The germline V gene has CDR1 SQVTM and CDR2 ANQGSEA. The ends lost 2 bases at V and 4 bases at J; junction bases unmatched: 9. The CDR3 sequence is CSVERERQGSYGYTF. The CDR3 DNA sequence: TGCAGCGTTGAAAGAGAAAGACAGGGGAGCTATGGCTACACCTTC. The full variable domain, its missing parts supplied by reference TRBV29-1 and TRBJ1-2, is SAVISQKPSRDICQRGTSLTIQCQVDSQVTMMFWYRQQPGQSLTLIATANQGSEATYESGFVIDKFPISRPNLTFSTLTVSNMSPEDSSIYLCSVERERQGSYGYTFGSGTRLTVV.

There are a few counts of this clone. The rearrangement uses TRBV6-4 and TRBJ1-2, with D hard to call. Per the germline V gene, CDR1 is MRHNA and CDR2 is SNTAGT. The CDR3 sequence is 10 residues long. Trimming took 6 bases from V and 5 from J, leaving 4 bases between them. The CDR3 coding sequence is TGTGCCAGCAGGAGTTATGGCTACACCTTC. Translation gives CASRSYGYTF.

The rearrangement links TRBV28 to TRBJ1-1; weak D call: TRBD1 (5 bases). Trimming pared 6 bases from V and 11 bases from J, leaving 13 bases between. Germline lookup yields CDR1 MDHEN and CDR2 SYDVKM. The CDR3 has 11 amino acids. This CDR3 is CASRSEGKAFF. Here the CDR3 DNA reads TGTGCCAGCAGATCGGAGGGGAAGGCTTTCTTT.

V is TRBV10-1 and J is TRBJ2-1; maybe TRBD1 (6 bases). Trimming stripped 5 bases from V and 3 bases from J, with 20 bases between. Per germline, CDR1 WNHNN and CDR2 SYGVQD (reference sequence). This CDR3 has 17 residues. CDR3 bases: TGCGCCAGCAGTCAGGCAGGGGCACTACGCGACTACAATGAGCAGTTCTTC. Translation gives CASSQAGALRDYNEQFF.

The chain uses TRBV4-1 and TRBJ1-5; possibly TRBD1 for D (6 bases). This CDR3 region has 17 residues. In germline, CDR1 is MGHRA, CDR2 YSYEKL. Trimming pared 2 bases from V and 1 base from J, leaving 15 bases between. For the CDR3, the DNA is TGCGCCAGCAGCCAACTAACACAGGGTATCAGCAATCAGCCCCAGCATTTT. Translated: CASSQLTQGISNQPQHF.

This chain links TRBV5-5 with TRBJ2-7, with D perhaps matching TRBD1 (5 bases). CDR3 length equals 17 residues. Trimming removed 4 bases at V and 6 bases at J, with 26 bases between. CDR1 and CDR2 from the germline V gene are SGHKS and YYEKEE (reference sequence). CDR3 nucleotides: TGTGCCAGCAGCCCCCTAAGGGGTGGGTTCTCTCGTGGCGAGCAGTACTTC. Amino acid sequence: CASSPLRGGFSRGEQYF. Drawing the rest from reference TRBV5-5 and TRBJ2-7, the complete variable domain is DAGVTQSPTHLIKTRGQQVTLRCSPISGHKSVSWYQQVLGQGPQFIFQYYEKEERGRGNFPDRFSARQFPNYSSELNVNALLLGDSALYLCASSPLRGGFSRGEQYFGPGTRLTVT.

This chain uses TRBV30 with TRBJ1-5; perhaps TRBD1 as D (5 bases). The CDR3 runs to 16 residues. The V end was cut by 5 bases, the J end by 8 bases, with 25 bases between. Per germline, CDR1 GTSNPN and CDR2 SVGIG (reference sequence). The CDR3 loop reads CAWSLGGAAPGKPQHF. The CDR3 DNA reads TGTGCCTGGTCCCTGGGCGGGGCCGCCCCTGGGAAGCCCCAGCATTTT. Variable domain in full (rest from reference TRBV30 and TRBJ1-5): SQTIHQWPATLVQPVGSPLSLECTVEGTSNPNLYWYRQAAGRGLQLLFYSVGIGQISSEVPQNLSASRPQDRQFILSSKKLLLSDSGFYLCAWSLGGAAPGKPQHFGDGTRLSIL.

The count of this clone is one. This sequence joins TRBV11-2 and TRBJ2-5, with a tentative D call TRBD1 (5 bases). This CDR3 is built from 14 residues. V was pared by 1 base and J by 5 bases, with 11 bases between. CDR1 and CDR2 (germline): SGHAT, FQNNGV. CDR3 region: CASSLGQWGETQYF. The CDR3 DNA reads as TGTGCCAGCAGCTTAGGGCAGTGGGGCGAGACCCAGTACTTC.